This is a list of T cell receptor beta chains from one sample in a study of CD8+ T cells in alopecia areata. Sequencing used immunoSEQ multiplex PCR; TCRdb keeps in-frame clones, though not all of them. The sample records some 4,200 clones, 55% to 80% being singletons. The sequences come from skin, collected at week 4, from a patient treated with tofacitinib. The receptors were sampled from a human donor with alopecia areata. Each CDR3 is given with its conserved first and last residue. Each record gives: V gene, J gene, D gene, clone size, CDR3 DNA, CDR3 protein. D genes are given only for firm matches. Only part of the rows carry a size: once, few, many, or a class if the clone is expanded.

TRBV27	TRBJ1-5	NA	NA	TGTGCCAGCTCCGAAGGGGCTTATAGCAATCAGCCCCAGCATTTT	CASSEGAYSNQPQHF
TRBV7-2	TRBJ2-3	TRBD2	NA	TGTGCCAGCAGCTCCACGGGGGGTTCGTATACGCAGTATTTT	CASSSTGGSYTQYF
TRBV29-1	TRBJ2-2	NA	NA	TGCAGCGTTGATTTTGGCAGGGCCGCCGGGGAGCTGTTTTTT	CSVDFGRAAGELFF
TRBV7-9	TRBJ2-3	NA	NA	TGTGCCAGCAGCTTCGATAGCACAGATACGCAGTATTTT	CASSFDSTDTQYF
TRBV7-8	TRBJ2-4	TRBD2	NA	TGTGCCAGCAGCTTAAGGCCCCCACTAGCGCGACTAGCCAAAAACATTCAGTACTTC	CASSLRPPLARLAKNIQYF
TRBV20-1	TRBJ2-1	TRBD2	NA	TGCAGTGCTCTAGGACTAGGCGAGCAGTTCTTC	CSALGLGEQFF
TRBV27	TRBJ1-5	NA	NA	TGTTCACTTAAAGGGGAAAATCAGCCCCAGCATTTT	CSLKGENQPQHF
TRBV29-1	TRBJ2-7	TRBD2	NA	TGCAGCGTTGAGGGCGGGAGGTTGGGAGAGCAGTACTTC	CSVEGGRLGEQYF
TRBV29-1	TRBJ2-7	TRBD1	NA	TGCAGCGTCACCGGGACAGGACTCTACGAGCAGTACTTC	CSVTGTGLYEQYF
TRBV4-1	TRBJ2-7	TRBD1	NA	TGCGCCAGCAGCCAAGTTCGCCCAGGGGGCTCCTACGAGCAGTACTTC	CASSQVRPGGSYEQYF
TRBV6-6	TRBJ2-2	NA	NA	TGTGCCAGCTTCGCCAACGACGGGGAGCTGTTTTTT	CASFANDGELFF
TRBV28	TRBJ2-1	TRBD1	NA	TGTGCCAGCAACAATCCCAAGACAGGGTCCAATGAGCAGTTCTTC	CASNNPKTGSNEQFF
TRBV11-1	TRBJ1-2	TRBD1	few	TGTGCCAGCAGCTCGGGCCGGGACAGCTTTTATGGAGGCTACACCTTC	CASSSGRDSFYGGYTF
TRBV5-5	TRBJ1-2	TRBD1	few	TGTGCCAGCAGCCCAACATCGGGACAGAAATATGGCTACACCTTC	CASSPTSGQKYGYTF
TRBV7-2	TRBJ1-1	NA	NA	TGTGCCAGCAGCCGATATACACAGTCGAACACTGAAGCTTTCTTT	CASSRYTQSNTEAFF
TRBV5-4	TRBJ2-7	NA	once	TGTGCCAGCAGCCCGTCAGACAACTGGGCCGAGCAGTACTTC	CASSPSDNWAEQYF
TRBV6-6	TRBJ2-7	NA	NA	TGTGCCAGCAGTTACCACCGGGACACCTACGAGCAGTACTTC	CASSYHRDTYEQYF